This T cell receptor (beta chain) came from a study of OX40 agonist ivuxolimab in advanced cancers. Study-wide context: Among those treated, three patients had partial responses, one with hepatocellular carcinoma and two with cutaneous melanoma.

There are 14 residues in the CDR3. CDR1 ENHRY and CDR2 SYGVKD come from the germline V gene. The V and J ends lost 6 bases and 4 bases respectively, with 12 bases between them. The protocol was immunoSEQ multiplex PCR, while the TCRdb copy is restricted to in-frame clones and leaves out a portion. Of about 96,000 clones listed, approximately 80% are singletons. The receptor was derived from an adult with an advanced solid tumor such as melanoma, head and neck, liver or kidney cancer. The rearrangement joins TRBV10-3 to TRBJ2-2; D tentatively fits TRBD1 or TRBD2 (5 bases each). The sequenced sample was CD4+ or CD8+ T cells sorted from blood, obtained in a trial of the OX40 agonist ivuxolimab. CDR3: CAIRPGTTTGELFF. The CDR3 bases are TGTGCCATCAGACCCGGGACGACCACCGGGGAGCTGTTTTTT.